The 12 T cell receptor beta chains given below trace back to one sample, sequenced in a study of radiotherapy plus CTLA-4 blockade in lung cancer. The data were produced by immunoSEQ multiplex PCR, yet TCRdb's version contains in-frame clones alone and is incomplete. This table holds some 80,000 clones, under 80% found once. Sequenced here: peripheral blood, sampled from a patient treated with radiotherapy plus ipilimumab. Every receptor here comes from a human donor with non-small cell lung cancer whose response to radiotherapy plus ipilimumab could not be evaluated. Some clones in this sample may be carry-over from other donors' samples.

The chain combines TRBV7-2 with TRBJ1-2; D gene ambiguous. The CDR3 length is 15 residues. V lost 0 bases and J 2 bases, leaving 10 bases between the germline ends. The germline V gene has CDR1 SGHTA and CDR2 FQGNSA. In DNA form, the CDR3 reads TGTGCCAGCAGCTTAGCGCGGTCTGTGAACTATGGCTACACCTTC. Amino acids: CASSLARSVNYGYTF.

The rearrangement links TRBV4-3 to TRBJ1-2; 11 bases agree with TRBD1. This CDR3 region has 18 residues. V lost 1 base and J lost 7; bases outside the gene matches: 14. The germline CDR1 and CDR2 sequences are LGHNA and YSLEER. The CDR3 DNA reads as TGCGCCAGCAGCCAAGGACCTTTGGGGGGACAGGGGGTTTTTGGCTACACCTTC. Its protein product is CASSQGPLGGQGVFGYTF.

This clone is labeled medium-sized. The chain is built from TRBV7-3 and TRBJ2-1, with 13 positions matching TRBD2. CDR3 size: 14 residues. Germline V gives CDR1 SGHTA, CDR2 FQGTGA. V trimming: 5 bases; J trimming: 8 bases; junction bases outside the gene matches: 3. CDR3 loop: CASSPGLAGDEQFF. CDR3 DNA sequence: TGTGCCAGCAGCCCAGGACTAGCGGGGGATGAGCAGTTCTTC.

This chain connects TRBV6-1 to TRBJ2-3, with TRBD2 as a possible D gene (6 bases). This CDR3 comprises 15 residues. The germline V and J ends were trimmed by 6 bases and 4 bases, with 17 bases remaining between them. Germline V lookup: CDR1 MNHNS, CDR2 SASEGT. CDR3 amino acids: CASRAGTGLSDTQYF. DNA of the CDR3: TGTGCCAGCAGAGCCGGGACTGGTCTGTCAGATACGCAGTATTTT.

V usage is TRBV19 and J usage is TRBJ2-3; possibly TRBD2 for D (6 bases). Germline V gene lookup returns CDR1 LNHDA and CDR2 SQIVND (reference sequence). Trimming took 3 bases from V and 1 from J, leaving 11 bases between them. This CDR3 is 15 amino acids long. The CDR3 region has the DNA TGTGCCAGTAGTATCTGGGCGGGGCGCACAGATACGCAGTATTTT. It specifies CASSIWAGRTDTQYF.

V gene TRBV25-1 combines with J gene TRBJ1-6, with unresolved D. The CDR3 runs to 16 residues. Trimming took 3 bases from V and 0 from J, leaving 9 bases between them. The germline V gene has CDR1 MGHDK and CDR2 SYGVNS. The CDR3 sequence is CASSDRSSSYNSPLHF. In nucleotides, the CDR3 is TGTGCCAGCAGTGATCGGTCGAGCTCCTATAATTCACCCCTCCACTTT.

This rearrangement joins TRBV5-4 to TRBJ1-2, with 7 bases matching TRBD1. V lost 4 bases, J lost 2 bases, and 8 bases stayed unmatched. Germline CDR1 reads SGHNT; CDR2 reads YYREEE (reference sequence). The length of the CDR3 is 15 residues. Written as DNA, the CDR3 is TGTGCCAGCAGCCTAAACAGGGGTGCAAACTATGGCTACACCTTC. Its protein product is CASSLNRGANYGYTF.

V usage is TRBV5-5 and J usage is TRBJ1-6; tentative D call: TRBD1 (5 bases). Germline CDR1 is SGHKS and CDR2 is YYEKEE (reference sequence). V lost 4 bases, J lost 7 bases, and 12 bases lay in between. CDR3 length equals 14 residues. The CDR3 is CASSPRQINSPLHF. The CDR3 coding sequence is TGTGCCAGCAGCCCCCGACAGATCAATTCACCCCTCCACTTT. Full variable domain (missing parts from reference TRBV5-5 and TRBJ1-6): DAGVTQSPTHLIKTRGQQVTLRCSPISGHKSVSWYQQVLGQGPQFIFQYYEKEERGRGNFPDRFSARQFPNYSSELNVNALLLGDSALYLCASSPRQINSPLHFGNGTRLTVT.

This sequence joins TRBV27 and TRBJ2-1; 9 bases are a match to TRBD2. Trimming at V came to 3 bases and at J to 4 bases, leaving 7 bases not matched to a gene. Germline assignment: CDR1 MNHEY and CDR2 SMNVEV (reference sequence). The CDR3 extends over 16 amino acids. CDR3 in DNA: TGTGCCAGCAGTTTGAGACTAGCGGAGCTATACAATGAGCAGTTCTTC. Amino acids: CASSLRLAELYNEQFF.

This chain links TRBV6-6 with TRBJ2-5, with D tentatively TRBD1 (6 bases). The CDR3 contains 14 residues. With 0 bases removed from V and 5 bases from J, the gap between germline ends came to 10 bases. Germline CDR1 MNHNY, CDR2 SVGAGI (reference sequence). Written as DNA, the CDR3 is TGTGCCAGCAGTTACTCTACCGGACAGGAGACCCAGTACTTC. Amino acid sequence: CASSYSTGQETQYF.

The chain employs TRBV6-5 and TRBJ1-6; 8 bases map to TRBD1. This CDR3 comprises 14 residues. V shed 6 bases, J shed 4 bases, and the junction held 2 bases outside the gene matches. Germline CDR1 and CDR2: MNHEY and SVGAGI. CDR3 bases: TGTGCCAGCAGACAGGGGGATTATAATTCACCCCTCCACTTT. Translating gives CASRQGDYNSPLHF.

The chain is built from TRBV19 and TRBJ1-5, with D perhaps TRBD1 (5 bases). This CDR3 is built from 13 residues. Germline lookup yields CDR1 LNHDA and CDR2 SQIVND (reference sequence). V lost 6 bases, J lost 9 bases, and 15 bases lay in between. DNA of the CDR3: TGTGCCAGTAGGCGGGACCCTTTAAGGCCCCAGCATTTT. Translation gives CASRRDPLRPQHF.